The rows below give T cell receptor beta chains drawn from one sample of a study of T cell responses to AZD1222 COVID-19 vaccine. Method: immunoSEQ multiplex PCR; TCRdb's copy keeps in-frame clones and lacks some. The sample includes around 160,000 clones, 91% of them seen just once. The specimen was peripheral blood, collected on day 0 of AZD1222 vaccination. The source of these receptors is an adult in good health. Both conserved end residues are part of each CDR3. A D gene is named only where the DNA matches it firmly. A row's size may be missing; if present it is once, few, many or a size class.

-	-	TRBV19	TRBJ1-4	12	CASRPSGEKLFF	TGTGCCAGTAGACCTAGTGGTGAAAAACTGTTTTTT
-	-	TRBV23-1	TRBJ2-2	11	CASSRGGELFF	TGCGCCAGCTCCCGGGGCGGGGAGCTGTTTTTT
-	TRBD1	TRBV18	TRBJ2-7	13	CASSSGQGYEQYF	TGTGCCAGCTCATCGGGACAGGGCTACGAGCAGTACTTC
once	-	TRBV2	TRBJ2-7	13	CASDGGNSYEQYF	TGTGCCAGCGATGGTGGGAATTCCTACGAGCAGTACTTC
-	-	TRBV30	TRBJ1-6	16	CAWRALGGLASSPLHF	TGTGCCTGGAGGGCTCTGGGAGGGTTAGCAAGTTCACCCCTCCACTTT
-	TRBD1	TRBV7-9	TRBJ1-1	13	CASSASGTEEAFF	TGTGCCAGCAGCGCCTCCGGGACAGAGGAAGCTTTCTTT
-	-	TRBV19	TRBJ1-6	13	CASQNSDHSPLHF	TGTGCCAGTCAAAACTCGGACCATTCACCCCTCCACTTT
-	-	TRBV6-5	TRBJ2-2	14	CASSSLAHTGELFF	TGTGCCAGCAGTTCGCTAGCGCACACCGGGGAGCTGTTTTTT
once	-	TRBV7-9	TRBJ2-6	17	CASSSSRAGSGANVLTF	TGTGCCAGCAGCTCGTCCCGTGCAGGATCTGGGGCCAACGTCCTGACTTTC
-	-	TRBV19	TRBJ1-2	13	CASRPGPDYGYTF	TGTGCCAGTAGGCCGGGACCGGACTATGGCTACACCTTC
-	-	TRBV4-3	TRBJ2-7	16	CASSQDLEFSLYEQYF	TGCGCCAGCAGCCAAGATCTTGAATTTTCCCTCTACGAGCAGTACTTC
-	TRBD2	TRBV5-1	TRBJ2-5	13	CASRWTSGETQYF	TGCGCCAGCAGATGGACTAGCGGAGAGACCCAGTACTTC
few	TRBD1	TRBV23-1	TRBJ1-1	16	CARHKEGTGENTEAFF	TGCGCCAGACACAAGGAGGGGACAGGAGAGAACACTGAAGCTTTCTTT
-	TRBD1	TRBV27	TRBJ1-1	14	CASSSTGWSTEAFF	TGTGCCAGCAGTTCGACAGGGTGGTCCACTGAAGCTTTCTTT
once	-	TRBV5-1	TRBJ1-3	14	CASTWEGSGNTIYF	TGCGCCAGCACCTGGGAAGGCTCTGGAAACACCATATATTTT
-	-	TRBV7-9	TRBJ2-7	15	CASSLAPGTTYEQYF	TGTGCCAGCAGCTTAGCCCCCGGCACGACCTACGAGCAGTACTTC
-	TRBD2	TRBV28	TRBJ2-7	14	CASSFASGNYEQYF	TGTGCCAGCAGTTTTGCTAGCGGAAACTACGAGCAGTACTTC
few	-	TRBV30	TRBJ2-2	12	CAWSPSTGELFF	TGTGCCTGGAGCCCCAGCACCGGGGAGCTGTTTTTT
-	-	TRBV24-1	TRBJ1-4	12	CPLNSTNEKLFF	TGTCCCCTGAATTCAACTAATGAAAAACTGTTTTTT
-	-	TRBV6-1	TRBJ2-2	16	CASSVLGGRPTGELFF	TGTGCCAGCAGTGTCCTTGGCGGGCGGCCCACCGGGGAGCTGTTTTTT